This paragraph covers one TCR beta chain sequence. The antigen is unknown. The sample comes from a study of T-cell memory formation after mild COVID-19. General study findings and limits: Second-wave clones peaking on day 37 lacked confirmed SARS-CoV-2 specificity. CD4+ bias marked clones expanding day 15 to 37, unlike balanced contracting clones. Certain responding clones were present in pre-infection memory, suggesting participation of cross-reactive memory.

TCRdb reprocessed the 5' RACE reads via MiXCR and lists one record per CDR3 protein. The repertoire consists of about 470,000 distinct CDR3 sequences, with around 27% occurring once and the leading ten covering approximately 13%. The sample was PBMCs or a T cell subset sorted from them (not recorded which). The TCR originated in an adult woman who had mild COVID-19 (a few samples of this study predate the infection). Cell type and time point are not known.

In nucleotides, the CDR3 is TGCGCCAGCAGCTTGGCGCCTATGCAGGGACAGGGGGACACAGATACGCAGTATTTT. It is translated as CASSLAPMQGQGDTDTQYF. The chain joins TRBV5-1 to TRBJ2-3; the match to TRBD1 covers 11 bases. V trimming: 0 bases; J trimming: 2 bases; junction bases outside the gene matches: 11. CDR1 and CDR2 (germline): SGHRS, YFSETQ. The CDR3 loop spans 19 amino acids.